This TCR beta chain was profiled in a study of T cell changes during pregnancy in multiple sclerosis. The repertoire was sequenced with immunoSEQ multiplex PCR; TCRdb's copy has only in-frame clones and lacks some. The sample yields under 100,000 clones, nearly 95% seen once. CDR1 is MDHEN and CDR2 is SYDVKM in the germline V gene. Deletions cut 3 bases from V and 3 bases from J, with 9 bases between. This CDR3 is 14 amino acids long. Specimen: peripheral blood, collected in the second trimester of pregnancy. The TCR comes from a female donor with multiple sclerosis, enrolled in a pregnancy study. The V gene is TRBV28, the J gene TRBJ1-5, with D uncertain. CDR3 in amino acids: CASSFLANNQPQHF. The CDR3 bases are TGTGCCAGCAGTTTTCTCGCTAACAATCAGCCCCAGCATTTT.